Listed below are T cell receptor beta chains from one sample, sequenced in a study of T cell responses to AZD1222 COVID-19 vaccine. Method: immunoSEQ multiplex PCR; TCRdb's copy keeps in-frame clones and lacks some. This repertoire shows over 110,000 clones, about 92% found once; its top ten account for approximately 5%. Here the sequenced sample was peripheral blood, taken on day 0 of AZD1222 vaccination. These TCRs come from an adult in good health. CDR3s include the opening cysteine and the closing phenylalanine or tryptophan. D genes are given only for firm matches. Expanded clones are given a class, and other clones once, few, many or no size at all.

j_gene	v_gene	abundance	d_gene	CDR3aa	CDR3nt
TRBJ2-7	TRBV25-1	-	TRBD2	CASSAGGRAYEQYF	TGTGCCAGCAGCGCCGGTGGGAGGGCCTACGAGCAGTACTTC
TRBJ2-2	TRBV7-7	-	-	CASSLGQGVGELFF	TGTGCTAGCAGCTTGGGGCAGGGAGTCGGGGAGCTGTTTTTT
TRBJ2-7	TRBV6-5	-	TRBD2	CASSPGLAGGNEQYF	TGTGCCAGCAGTCCAGGACTAGCGGGAGGTAACGAGCAGTACTTC
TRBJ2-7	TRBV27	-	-	CASSLFPSQDYEQYF	TGTGCCAGCAGTTTATTCCCCTCACAGGACTACGAGCAGTACTTC
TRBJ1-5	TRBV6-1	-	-	CASSEVAGIRPQHF	TGTGCCAGCAGTGAAGTCGCAGGGATTCGACCCCAGCATTTT
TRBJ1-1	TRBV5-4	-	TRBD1	CASSDPGQGRNTEAFF	TGTGCCAGCAGCGATCCGGGACAGGGAAGGAACACTGAAGCTTTCTTT
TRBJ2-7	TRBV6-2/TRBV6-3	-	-	CASSLGGISYEQYF	TGTGCCAGCAGCCTAGGGGGGATCTCCTACGAGCAGTACTTC
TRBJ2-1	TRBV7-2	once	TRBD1	CASGRGLENEQFF	TGTGCCAGCGGCAGGGGGCTAGAAAATGAGCAGTTCTTC
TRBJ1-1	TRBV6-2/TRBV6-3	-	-	CASSHDRGSPIPFF	TGTGCCAGCAGTCACGACAGAGGTTCACCGATTCCTTTCTTT
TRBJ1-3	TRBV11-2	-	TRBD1	CASSHALTGESYGNTIYF	TGTGCCAGCAGTCACGCGCTAACAGGGGAGTCTTATGGAAACACCATATATTTT
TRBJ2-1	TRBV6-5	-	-	CASSASSNYNEQFF	TGTGCCAGCAGCGCTTCGAGCAACTACAATGAGCAGTTCTTC
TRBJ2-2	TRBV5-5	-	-	CASSSSGTTTGELFF	TGTGCCAGCAGCTCGAGCGGAACCACCACCGGGGAGCTGTTTTTT
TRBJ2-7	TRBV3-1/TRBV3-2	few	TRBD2	CASSQGLAGGTYEQYF	TGTGCCAGCAGCCAAGGGCTAGCGGGAGGAACCTACGAGCAGTACTTC
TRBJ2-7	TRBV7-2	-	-	CASSLGGNSYEQYF	TGTGCCAGCAGCTTAGGGGGGAACTCCTACGAGCAGTACTTC
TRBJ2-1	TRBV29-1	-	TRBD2	CSVEGAGDEQFF	TGCAGCGTTGAAGGGGCGGGGGATGAGCAGTTCTTC
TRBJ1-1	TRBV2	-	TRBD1	CASTDRAGNTEAFF	TGTGCCAGCACGGACAGGGCCGGGAACACTGAAGCTTTCTTT
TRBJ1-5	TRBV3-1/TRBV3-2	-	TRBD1	CASSQTGVRQPQHF	TGTGCCAGCAGCCAAACAGGGGTGAGGCAGCCCCAGCATTTT
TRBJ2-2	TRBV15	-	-	CATSRLTGVGTGELFF	TGTGCCACCAGCAGATTGACGGGGGTGGGGACCGGGGAGCTGTTTTTT
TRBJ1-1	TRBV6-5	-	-	CASSHDRNAEAFF	TGTGCCAGCAGCCACGACAGGAACGCTGAAGCTTTCTTT
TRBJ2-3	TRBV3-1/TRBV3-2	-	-	CASSLQGHADTQYF	TGTGCCAGCAGCCTACAGGGACACGCAGATACGCAGTATTTT
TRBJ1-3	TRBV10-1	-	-	CASRGVSSGNTIYF	TGCGCCAGCAGGGGGGTCAGCTCTGGAAACACCATATATTTT
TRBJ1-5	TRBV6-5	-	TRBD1	CASSSDRFNQPQHF	TGTGCCAGCAGTTCGGACAGGTTCAATCAGCCCCAGCATTTT
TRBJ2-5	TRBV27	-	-	CANTRVVETQYF	TGTGCCAATACCCGGGTAGTGGAGACCCAGTACTTC
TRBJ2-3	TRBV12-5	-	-	CASVLGRAFTDTQYF	TGTGCTAGTGTTCTGGGGCGGGCCTTCACAGATACGCAGTATTTT
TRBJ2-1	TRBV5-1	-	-	CASSLVGDVDEQFF	TGCGCCAGCAGCTTGGTGGGGGATGTAGATGAGCAGTTCTTC
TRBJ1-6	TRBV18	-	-	CASSFQGSPLHF	TGTGCCAGCTCATTTCAGGGTTCACCCCTCCACTTT
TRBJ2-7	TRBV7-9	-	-	CASSSSRYEQYF	TGTGCCAGCAGCTCAAGTCGTTACGAGCAGTACTTC